Shown below are 15 T cell receptor beta chains from a single sample sequenced in a study of healthy donors' naive CD4 and CD8 T cells (dated by TCRdb to between 2014 and 2017). This sample was sequenced with a 454 GS FLX Titanium. TCR libraries were built from approximately 540 ng of total RNA with a previously published linear amplification protocol. TCRdb's own reprocessing of the public reads used fastp at Q25 and MiXCR and kept productive beta chains. CDR3 protein sequences are deduplicated, and each keeps its most common genes and DNA. The sample table records approximately 180,000 distinct CDR3 sequences; over 60% of these occur just once. The ten most abundant clones make up less than 2.5% of the sample. Sequencing was done on a sample of naive CD4+ and CD8+ T cells sorted from blood, pooled from several donors. Read against the paper, the sample's cell subset or site label means: FACS-sorted naive CD4+ (CD45RO-CD45RA+) and naive CD8+ (CD45RA+CD27bright) T cells. The receptors stem from a pool of human donors in good health; the sample pools cells from several healthy donors.

This chain uses TRBV19 with TRBJ2-1; 9 bases are shared with TRBD1. Losses at the gene ends were 0 bases for V and 3 bases for J; bases not matched to a gene: 6. CDR1 LNHDA and CDR2 SQIVND come from the germline V gene (reference sequence). CDR3 length equals 17 residues. Written as DNA, the CDR3 is TGTGCCAGTAGTATAGACGGGGACAGGGAAGACTACAATGAGCAGTTCTTC. Protein: CASSIDGDREDYNEQFF.

This clonotype has just one count. The V and J genes are TRBV19 and TRBJ2-5; D is tentatively TRBD1 or TRBD2 (6 bases each). This CDR3 contains 13 residues. V lost 4 bases, J lost 5 bases, and 11 bases lay in between. Germline V gene lookup returns CDR1 LNHDA and CDR2 SQIVND (reference sequence). The CDR3 sequence: CASSTTGGETQYF. CDR3 nucleotide sequence: TGTGCCAGTAGTACGACAGGAGGGGAGACCCAGTACTTC.

The V call is TRBV6-2 or TRBV6-3, the J call TRBJ1-5; D is perhaps TRBD1 (5 bases). Trimming stripped 4 bases from V and 4 bases from J, with 14 bases between. CDR1 and CDR2 (germline): MNHEY, SVGEGT. This CDR3 is 15 amino acids long. DNA of the CDR3: TGTGCCAGCAGTTTCAGGGTAGGGAATAATCAGCCCCAGCATTTT. Its protein is CASSFRVGNNQPQHF.

The chain combines TRBV20-1 with TRBJ1-5; TRBD1 aligns across 9 bases. CDR3 size: 15 residues. Germline trimming cut 5 bases from V and 4 bases from J; bases unmatched to any gene: 9. CDR1 is DFQATT, CDR2 SNEGSKA, per germline (reference sequence). The DNA of the CDR3 is TGCAGTGCTCGCCGGGACAGGGCTTGGAATCAGCCCCAGCATTTT. Protein product: CSARRDRAWNQPQHF.

This rearrangement joins TRBV29-1 to TRBJ1-2; 8 bases align to TRBD1. This CDR3 comprises 12 residues. CDR1 and CDR2 (germline): SQVTM, ANQGSEA. V dropped 7 bases and J dropped 4; count of bases not matched to a gene: 5. The CDR3 DNA follows: TGCAGCGCAGGGGGCGGAAGCTATGGCTACACCTTC. This encodes CSAGGGSYGYTF.

V gene TRBV6-5 combines with J gene TRBJ1-1, with 7 bases lining up with TRBD1. The trim removed 6 bases at V and 2 bases at J, leaving 6 bases unmatched. The V gene's germline CDR1 is MNHEY and CDR2 SVGAGI. This CDR3 contains 14 residues. The CDR3 bases are TGTGCCAGCAGCCACCGGGACAGAAACACTGAAGCTTTCTTT. Its translation: CASSHRDRNTEAFF.

The J gene is TRBJ2-1, the V gene TRBV29-1; D is perhaps TRBD1 (6 bases). Trimming removed 2 bases at V and 2 bases at J, with 10 bases between. In germline, CDR1 is SQVTM, CDR2 ANQGSEA. The CDR3 sequence is 14 residues long. The CDR3 sequence is CSVETGTTYNEQFF. CDR3 coding DNA: TGCAGCGTTGAAACCGGGACAACCTACAATGAGCAGTTCTTC.

This clonotype was seen a few times. This sequence joins TRBV10-3 and TRBJ2-2, with TRBD1 matching over 8 bases. CDR1 is ENHRY, CDR2 SYGVKD, per germline. The V gene end was trimmed by 8 bases and the J gene end by 0 bases; junction bases not matched to a gene: 2. This CDR3 contains 14 residues. The CDR3 region is CAIQTGANTGELFF. Written as DNA, the CDR3 is TGTGCCATCCAGACAGGGGCGAACACCGGGGAGCTGTTTTTT.

Here the CDR3 DNA reads TGCAGCGTTGAAGGGGGCCCTCAGCCCCAGCATTTT. Translating gives CSVEGGPQPQHF. This chain uses TRBV29-1 with TRBJ1-5; possible D gene TRBD1, 5 bases. V dropped 1 base and J dropped 6 bases, with 7 bases sitting between them. The germline CDR1 and CDR2 sequences are SQVTM and ANQGSEA. The CDR3 is 12 amino acids. Based on the CDR3 plus reference TRBV29-1 and TRBJ1-5, the full variable domain is SAVISQKPSRDICQRGTSLTIQCQVDSQVTMMFWYRQQPGQSLTLIATANQGSEATYESGFVIDKFPISRPNLTFSTLTVSNMSPEDSSIYLCSVEGGPQPQHFGDGTRLSIL.

V and J are TRBV10-3 and TRBJ2-1; D ambiguous. This CDR3 region has 15 residues. Germline loops: CDR1 ENHRY, CDR2 SYGVKD. Trimming pared 6 bases from V and 0 bases from J, leaving 12 bases between. CDR3 amino acids: CAISEPVVSYNEQFF. The CDR3 DNA is TGTGCCATCAGCGAACCGGTTGTCTCCTACAATGAGCAGTTCTTC.

V is TRBV29-1 and J is TRBJ2-2, with D tentatively TRBD1 or TRBD2 (5 bases each). CDR3 length: 15 residues. V was clipped by 5 bases and J by 2 bases, with 15 bases between them. Per the germline V gene, CDR1 is SQVTM and CDR2 is ANQGSEA. The CDR3 sequence: CSVPGGGQNTGELFF. In nucleotides, the CDR3 is TGCAGCGTTCCGGGCGGAGGACAAAACACCGGGGAGCTGTTTTTT.

This chain uses TRBV29-1 with TRBJ1-2; unclear D gene. This CDR3 spans 13 amino acids. Trimming pared 7 bases from V and 3 bases from J, leaving 15 bases between. Germline values: CDR1 SQVTM, CDR2 ANQGSEA. In DNA form, the CDR3 reads TGCAGCGGCGAGGGTGGCCGGGACTATGGCTACACCTTC. Its translation: CSGEGGRDYGYTF.

CDR3 in amino acids: CASSYGTGRSPLHF. The CDR3 DNA reads as TGTGCCAGCAGTTACGGGACAGGACGATCACCCCTCCACTTT. This rearrangement joins TRBV6-5 to TRBJ1-6, with 8 bases lining up with TRBD1. Trimming removed 2 bases from V and 10 bases from J; junction bases left unmatched: 4. This CDR3 contains 14 residues. Germline loops: CDR1 MNHEY, CDR2 SVGAGI.

This clonotype was recorded only once. The chain joins TRBV7-9 to TRBJ2-3, with D hard to call. V lost 5 bases and J 2 bases, leaving 8 bases between the germline ends. Germline-derived CDR1 and CDR2 are SEHNR and FQNEAQ (reference sequence). This CDR3 region has 13 residues. The CDR3 sequence is CASSILITDTQYF. For the CDR3, the DNA is TGTGCCAGCAGCATCTTAATCACAGATACGCAGTATTTT.

V is TRBV19 and J is TRBJ1-2; 7 positions agree with TRBD1. Trimming at V came to 6 bases and at J to 3 bases, leaving 7 bases not matched to a gene. The CDR3 runs to 14 residues. CDR1 is LNHDA, CDR2 SQIVND, per germline (reference sequence). The DNA for the CDR3 is TGTGCCAGTAGGACTGCACAGGGGTACTATGGCTACACCTTC. It translates to CASRTAQGYYGYTF.